This TCR beta chain was sequenced for a study of T-cell memory formation after mild COVID-19. General study points: Cross-reactive memory seemingly joined, as some responding clones were found in pre-infection memory.

cDNA libraries for TCR alpha and TCR beta, carrying sample barcodes and UMIs, came from 5'RACE with constant-segment primers. Each CDR3 protein gets one entry after TCRdb re-called the 5' RACE reads with MiXCR. The sample consists of about 270,000 distinct CDR3 sequences, roughly 14% of them appearing once. This clonotype was seen many times. Its antigen is not identified. This receptor was obtained from an adult woman who had mild COVID-19 (a few samples of this study predate the infection). Cell type and time point are not known. The source material was PBMCs or a T cell subset sorted from them (not recorded which).

The CDR3 sequence: CASSLSGDTEAFF. For the CDR3, the DNA is TGTGCCAGCAGTTTATCAGGGGACACTGAAGCTTTCTTT. This rearrangement joins TRBV12-3 or TRBV12-4 to TRBJ1-1; weak D call: TRBD1 (6 bases). This CDR3 comprises 13 residues. Trimming took 2 bases from V and 3 from J, leaving 7 bases between them.